The 18 T cell receptor beta chains presented below share a single source sample, sequenced in a study of T cell clonality in common variable immunodeficiency. Sequencing was performed with immunoSEQ multiplex PCR; in TCRdb, only in-frame clones are kept and a portion is missing. Altogether about 23,000 clones were found in the sample, and no singletons occur. The study's findings and limits: In common variable immunodeficiency, TCR beta chains reportedly carried fewer deletions and N-nucleotide insertions.

No cognate antigen is known for these TCRs. Sequences were obtained from peripheral blood mononuclear cells. Receptor source: a human donor with common variable immunodeficiency.

This clone was detected only a few times. The read terminates 3 residues before the CDR3 end, so the remaining end is supplied by the germline J gene. The chain couples TRBV2 to TRBJ1-5; D is perhaps TRBD1 (6 bases). Per germline, CDR1 SNHLY and CDR2 FYNNEI. The CDR3 runs to 15 residues. V lost 3 bases to trimming and J lost 0 bases, with 9 bases between them. The CDR3 loop reads CASSDRGTSNQPQHF. CDR3 bases read: TGTGCCAGCAGTGACAGGGGCACTAGCAATCAGCCC.

With respect to this clone: The read ends 3 residues early relative to the CDR3; the germline J gene fills the gap. The rearrangement links TRBV20-1 to TRBJ2-1; possible D gene TRBD1, 5 bases. V shed 4 bases and J shed 7 bases, with 17 bases lying between them. The CDR3 sequence is 14 residues long. The germline V gene has CDR1 DFQATT and CDR2 SNEGSKA (reference sequence). The CDR3 DNA, read in part, is TGCAGTGCTAATAATGAAGGTCCAGGGAATGAG. Translated, it gives CSANNEGPGNE. The full CDR3 protein is CSANNEGPGNEQFF.

The table lists this clone with a few counts. The read falls 3 residues short of the CDR3 end, and the missing part is taken from the germline J gene. This chain uses TRBV2 with TRBJ2-2; no definite D call. Germline-derived CDR1 and CDR2 are SNHLY and FYNNEI. The germline V and J ends were trimmed by 1 base and 6 bases, with 9 bases remaining between them. The CDR3 is made up of 14 amino acids. This chain's CDR3 is CASSEDLVSGELFF. The part of the CDR3 DNA that was read is TGTGCCAGCAGTGAAGACTTGGTTTCCGGGGAG.

In this sample, this clone turned up many times. The read gets to within 3 residues of the CDR3 end, and the germline J gene fills in the rest. This chain uses TRBV5-5 with TRBJ1-1; no firm D call. The CDR3 has 14 residues. Germline CDR1 SGHKS, CDR2 YYEKEE (reference sequence). V lost 0 bases and J lost 1, with 7 bases in between. The CDR3 bases that were read are TGTGCCAGCAGCTTGGCACTGCAGAACACTGAA. Amino acids: CASSLALQNTE. In full, the CDR3 reads CASSLALQNTEAFF.

Remarks on this clone: The CDR3 end is not reached by the read, which stops 3 residues before it; the germline J gene fills it in. This chain uses TRBV30 with TRBJ1-2; 8 bases are shared with TRBD1. Trimming took 2 bases from V and 4 from J; bases not matched to a gene: 12. The CDR3 runs 16 residues. Germline V gives CDR1 GTSNPN, CDR2 SVGIG (reference sequence). The CDR3 DNA, read in part, is TGTGCCTGGAGTCCCGGGACAGGCTCTCCTGGCTATGGC. Residues: CAWSPGTGSPGYG. The full CDR3 protein is CAWSPGTGSPGYGYTF.

Concerning this clone itself: The read falls 3 residues short of the CDR3 end, and the missing part is taken from the germline J gene. The gene calls are TRBV19 and TRBJ1-2; 7 bases match TRBD1. Germline CDR1 and CDR2: LNHDA and SQIVND (reference sequence). V shed 4 bases, J shed 5 bases, and the junction held 4 bases outside the gene matches. The CDR3 consists of 13 residues. Incomplete CDR3 DNA: TGTGCCAGTAGTAGACAGGGTTCGTATGGC. Residues: CASSRQGSYG. The whole CDR3 region reads CASSRQGSYGYTF.

On this clone itself: The read terminates 3 residues before the CDR3 end, so the remaining end is supplied by the germline J gene. The chain is built from TRBV30 and TRBJ1-1; D unresolved. Germline loops: CDR1 GTSNPN, CDR2 SVGIG (reference sequence). V lost 2 bases and J 7 bases, leaving 8 bases between the germline ends. CDR3 length: 11 residues. CDR3 DNA (partial): TGTGCCTGGAGTTTTTCTTTTGAA. Amino acid sequence: CAWSFSFE. From start to end, the CDR3 is CAWSFSFEAFF.

Worth noting for this clone: From the germline J gene comes the end of the CDR3, since the read stops 3 residues before it. This chain joins TRBV7-9 and TRBJ1-3; D gene ambiguous. Germline CDR1 SEHNR, CDR2 FQNEAQ (reference sequence). CDR3 length: 13 amino acids. The CDR3 DNA, read in part, is TGTGCCAGCAGCTTAGTCTTAGCGTTCTCA. Its protein is CASSLVLAFS. The full-length CDR3 reads as CASSLVLAFSIYF.

Only a few counts were recorded for this clone. The CDR3 is cut off 3 residues early in the read; its end comes from the germline J gene. The V gene is TRBV2, the J gene TRBJ2-7, with TRBD2 matching 12 bases. Trimming at V came to 2 bases and at J to 0 bases, leaving 8 bases not matched to a gene. The germline V gene has CDR1 SNHLY and CDR2 FYNNEI. CDR3 length: 18 residues. The CDR3 protein is CASSERLAGGLSSYEQYF. Incomplete CDR3 DNA: TGTGCCAGCAGTGAAAGGCTAGCGGGAGGGCTTAGCTCCTACGAG.

This clone was counted between two and nine times. The CDR3 goes on 3 residues after the read ends, and that part is filled in from the germline J gene. The chain combines TRBV11-3 with TRBJ2-7; D possibly corresponds to TRBD1 (6 bases). CDR1 and CDR2 from the germline V gene are SGHNT and YENEEA. The CDR3 has 14 amino acids. V gave up 3 bases and J gave up 0 bases, with 9 bases separating them. CDR3: CASSFRDNSYEQYF. The covered CDR3 bases are TGTGCCAGCAGCTTCCGGGACAACTCCTACGAG.

This clone was seen a few times. The read stops 3 residues short of the end of the CDR3; the missing end is completed from the germline J gene. This rearrangement joins TRBV6-1 to TRBJ2-7; perhaps TRBD1 as D (6 bases). CDR3 length: 13 amino acids. The V gene lost 4 bases and the J gene lost 2 bases, with 9 bases spanning the gap. Germline V gene sequence: CDR1 MNHNS, CDR2 SASEGT. Partial CDR3 DNA: TGTGCCAGCAGTGCGGGGACAACCTACGAG. Its protein is CASSAGTTYE. The whole CDR3 protein reads CASSAGTTYEQYF.

This clone was picked up many times. CDR3 bases read: TGTGCCAGCAGATCAGGGTTGGATACG. Its translation is CASRSGLDT. The CDR3 in its entirety is CASRSGLDTQYF. The J gene is TRBJ2-3, the V gene TRBV5-4; possibly TRBD1 for D (5 bases). From the germline J gene comes the end of the CDR3, since the read stops 3 residues before it. V was trimmed by 5 bases and J by 6 bases, leaving 10 bases between them. This CDR3 comprises 12 residues. The germline V gene encodes CDR1 SGHNT and CDR2 YYREEE (reference sequence).

In the case of this clone: With the read ending 3 residues before the CDR3 end, the germline J gene is used to fill in that end. The chain has TRBV20-1 and TRBJ2-1; 10 positions match TRBD2. Looked up from germline, CDR1 is DFQATT and CDR2 is SNEGSKA (reference sequence). The CDR3 spans 16 residues. V lost 0 bases to trimming and J lost 0 bases; unmatched junction nucleotides: 2. The CDR3 DNA, read in part, is TGCAGTGCTAGAGAAGCTAGCGGGAGCTCCTACAATGAG. This translates into CSAREASGSSYNE. From start to end, the CDR3 is CSAREASGSSYNEQFF.

This clone was detected a few times. The sequenced part of the CDR3 DNA is TGCGCCAGTCTAGTTACGAGGAGACGTCAAGGCACTGAA. Translation gives CASLVTRRRQGTE. Given in full, the CDR3 is CASLVTRRRQGTEAFF. The chain recombines TRBV23-1 with TRBJ1-1; D is uncertain. The read stops 3 residues short of the end of the CDR3; the missing end is completed from the germline J gene. TRBV23-1 is known as an ORF, though its function is uncertain. V lost 9 bases and J lost 4, with 24 bases in between. The CDR3 spans 16 residues.

CDR3 loop: CATHSGGSQETQYF. Incomplete CDR3 DNA: TGCGCCACCCACTCAGGGGGTTCCCAAGAGACC. The chain is built from TRBV5-1 and TRBJ2-5; the match to TRBD1 covers 7 bases. The read stops 3 residues short of the end of the CDR3; the missing end is completed from the germline J gene. Trimming removed 9 bases from V and 1 base from J; junction bases left unmatched: 9. Germline V CDR1 and CDR2: SGHRS, YFSETQ. The CDR3 covers 14 residues.

Notes on this clone: Read data end 3 residues before the CDR3 end; the end is taken from the germline J gene. This chain connects TRBV5-1 to TRBJ2-7; the D gene could be TRBD1 or TRBD2 (5 bases each). Germline V CDR1 and CDR2: SGHRS, YFSETQ. The CDR3 spans 16 residues. Trimming removed 4 bases at V and 0 bases at J, with 17 bases between. CDR3 DNA, as far as it was read: TGCGCCAGCAGCCTGGGGCCGACGGGGAACTCCTACGAG. Its protein product is CASSLGPTGNSYE. The whole CDR3 protein reads CASSLGPTGNSYEQYF.

In its sample, this clone was seen many times. The observed sequence ends 3 residues before the CDR3 terminus, with the missing tail filled in from the germline J gene. This chain connects TRBV5-1 to TRBJ2-5, with 7 bases lining up with TRBD1. CDR1 and CDR2 from the germline V gene are SGHRS and YFSETQ. This CDR3 comprises 13 residues. J was trimmed by 2 bases and V by 4 bases; bases with no gene match: 2. The covered CDR3 bases are TGCGCCAGCAGCCCGGACAGGCAAGAGACC. Translating it yields CASSPDRQET. The complete CDR3 protein is CASSPDRQETQYF.

This clone occurred many times. The read is 3 residues too short to cover the CDR3 end, so that end is filled in from the germline J gene. The gene calls are TRBV30 and TRBJ1-1, with D unresolved. CDR1 and CDR2 (germline): GTSNPN, SVGIG (reference sequence). The length of the CDR3 is 16 residues. Deletions cut 0 bases from V and 3 bases from J, with 17 bases between. CDR3 amino acids: CAWSVLGSWRDTEAFF. The covered CDR3 bases are TGTGCCTGGAGTGTACTAGGTTCGTGGAGAGACACTGAA.